The 10 T cell receptor beta chains in this list originate from one sample, sequenced in a study of cytomegalovirus exposure and HLA in healthy donors. The PCR contained 60 Vbeta and 13 Jbeta primers. Here immunoSEQ multiplex PCR was the method, and the copy in TCRdb shows in-frame clones only, minus some. The sample contains about 160,000 clones, roughly 85% of which appear only once. Sequenced material: PBMCs. The receptors were gathered from a woman in her forties or fifties in good health and CMV-seronegative.

The chain employs TRBV4-3 and TRBJ2-2; D gene ambiguous. The V gene's germline CDR1 is LGHNA and CDR2 YSLEER. The CDR3 is 14 residues long. Trimming removed 0 bases from V and 6 bases from J, with 8 bases in between. In DNA, the CDR3 is TGCGCCAGCAGCCAAGATCCTATGTCCGGGGAGCTGTTTTTT. Translation gives CASSQDPMSGELFF.

The chain recombines TRBV6-5 with TRBJ1-2, with unresolved D. Germline CDR1 MNHEY, CDR2 SVGAGI. Trimming cost V 5 bases and J 8 bases, with 21 bases left between them. The CDR3 spans 15 residues. The CDR3 sequence: CASSLSRQGERGYTF. CDR3 bases: TGTGCCAGCAGTCTGTCCCGCCAAGGCGAGCGGGGCTACACCTTC.

As to this clone: Sequence at one end of the junction differs from germline and may be a read error. This chain uses TRBV7-8 with TRBJ1-1, with TRBD1 identical over 9 bases. The CDR3 has 18 residues. Germline assignment: CDR1 SGHVS and CDR2 FQNEAQ. CDR3 sequence reads: CASSLAGGTGFLNTEAFF. The CDR3 bases are TGTGCCAGCAGCTTAGCGGGGGGGACAGGGTTTCTGAATACTGAAGCTTTCTTT. Full variable domain (remainder filled in from reference TRBV7-8 and TRBJ1-1): GAGVSQSPRYKVAKRGQDVALRCDPISGHVSLFWYQQALGQGPEFLTYFQNEAQLDKSGLPSDRFFAERPEGSVSTLKIQRTQQEDSAVYLCASSLAGGTGFLNTEAFFGQGTRLTVV.

This clone was seen a few times. J is TRBJ2-7 and V is TRBV18; 9 positions agree with TRBD1. Trimming took 4 bases from V and 4 from J; bases not matched to a gene: 8. The CDR3 consists of 15 residues. CDR1 is KGHSH, CDR2 LQKENI, per germline. Written as DNA, the CDR3 is TGTGCCAGCTCACTCGGGACAGGGAGTATGTACGAGCAGTACTTC. Residues: CASSLGTGSMYEQYF.

The chain joins TRBV5-1 to TRBJ2-1; 7 nucleotides align to TRBD2. Trimming took 4 bases from V and 9 from J; bases not matched to a gene: 13. Germline V gene lookup returns CDR1 SGHRS and CDR2 YFSETQ. This CDR3 has 15 residues. The CDR3: CASSRLGGRGSEQFF. Here the CDR3 DNA reads TGCGCCAGCAGCCGGCTTGGGGGGAGGGGATCTGAGCAGTTCTTC.

The chain carries TRBV4-2 and TRBJ2-2, with no clear D. The germline CDR1 and CDR2 sequences are LGHNA and YNFKEQ. The CDR3 totals 15 residues. The germline V and J ends were trimmed by 0 bases and 1 base, with 6 bases remaining between them. The CDR3 protein is CASSQDIGNTGELFF. The CDR3 DNA reads as TGTGCCAGCAGCCAAGATATCGGGAACACCGGGGAGCTGTTTTTT.

The rearrangement joins TRBV7-2 to TRBJ1-2; no definite D call. With 3 bases removed from V and 4 bases from J, the gap between germline ends came to 15 bases. This CDR3 comprises 15 residues. The germline V gene has CDR1 SGHTA and CDR2 FQGNSA. The CDR3 nucleotides are TGTGCCAGCAGCTTGAACAAGTACGGCGGCTATGGCTACACCTTC. Amino acid sequence: CASSLNKYGGYGYTF.

CDR3: CASSLAGGSRYNEQFF. DNA of the CDR3: TGTGCCAGCAGCTTAGCGGGCGGGAGTCGTTACAATGAGCAGTTCTTC. This chain links TRBV11-2 with TRBJ2-1; 7 bases agree with TRBD2. V lost 1 base, J lost 4 bases, and 7 bases stayed unmatched. From germline, CDR1 is SGHAT and CDR2 FQNNGV. This CDR3 is 16 amino acids long.

The V gene is TRBV11-3, the J gene TRBJ2-3, with D perhaps matching TRBD2 (5 bases). There are 12 residues in the CDR3. Trimming shortened V by 1 base and J by 6 bases, and 5 bases separated the two germline ends. Germline CDR1 reads SGHNT; CDR2 reads YENEEA. In nucleotides, the CDR3 is TGTGCCAGCAGCTTAGGGGAGGATACGCAGTATTTT. This encodes CASSLGEDTQYF.

V and J are TRBV11-2 and TRBJ2-7, with TRBD1 matching over 7 bases. The CDR3 sequence is 14 residues long. Trimming cost V 0 bases and J 6 bases; bases outside gene matches: 5. Germline loops: CDR1 SGHAT, CDR2 FQNNGV. CDR3 in amino acids: CASSLDPAGGEQYF. CDR3 DNA: TGTGCCAGCAGCTTAGATCCCGCAGGGGGCGAGCAGTACTTC.